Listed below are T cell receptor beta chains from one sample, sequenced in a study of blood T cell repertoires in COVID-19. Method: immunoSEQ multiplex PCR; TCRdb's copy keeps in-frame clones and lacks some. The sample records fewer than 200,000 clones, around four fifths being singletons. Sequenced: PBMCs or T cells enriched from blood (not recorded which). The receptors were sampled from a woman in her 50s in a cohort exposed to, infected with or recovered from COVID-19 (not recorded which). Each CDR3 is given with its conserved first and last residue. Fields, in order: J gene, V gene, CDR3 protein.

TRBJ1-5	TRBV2	CASSEEGQPQHF
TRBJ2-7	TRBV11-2	CASSKGRTGSYEQYF
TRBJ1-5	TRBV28	CASSQPNRVRSNQPQHF
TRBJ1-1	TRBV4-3	CASSQEMTANTEAFF
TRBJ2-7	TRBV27	CASSSGTGGYEQYF
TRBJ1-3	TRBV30	CAWRSSGNTIYF
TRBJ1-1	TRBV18	CASSPYSQEYTEAFF
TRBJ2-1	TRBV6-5	CASGALAGVANEQFF
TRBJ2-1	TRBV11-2	CASSKGQAGEQFF
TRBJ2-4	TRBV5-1	CASSTFGGNKNIQYF